These T cell receptor beta chains were read from a single sample in a study of T cell responses to AZD1222 COVID-19 vaccine. Assay: immunoSEQ multiplex PCR; the TCRdb copy retains only in-frame clones and omits some. Of about 85,000 clones listed, roughly nine tenths are singletons. Specimen: peripheral blood, collected on day 0 of AZD1222 vaccination. The receptors derive from an adult in good health. CDR3s include the opening cysteine and the closing phenylalanine or tryptophan. A D gene is named only where the DNA matches it firmly. Clone size is not always given. Where it is, it says once, few, many or a class for expanded clones.

d_gene,v_gene,j_gene,abundance,len,CDR3aa,CDR3nt
NA,TRBV19,TRBJ2-7,once,13,CASSSDSAYEQYF,TGTGCCAGTAGTAGCGACAGCGCCTACGAGCAGTACTTC
TRBD2,TRBV28,TRBJ2-7,NA,15,CASSFPLAGGYEQYF,TGTGCCAGCAGTTTCCCACTAGCGGGAGGCTACGAGCAGTACTTC
NA,TRBV12-3/TRBV12-4,TRBJ1-1,NA,13,CASSFGVSTEAFF,TGTGCCAGCAGTTTTGGGGTGAGCACTGAAGCTTTCTTT
NA,TRBV7-2,TRBJ1-4,NA,16,CASSSRQAGLNEKLFF,TGTGCCAGCAGCTCCCGACAGGCAGGGCTTAATGAAAAACTGTTTTTT
NA,TRBV3-1/TRBV3-2,TRBJ2-7,NA,15,CASSQQHGSSYEQYF,TGTGCCAGCAGCCAACAACATGGGAGCTCCTACGAGCAGTACTTC
TRBD2,TRBV6-1,TRBJ2-5,NA,16,CASSDSWRGGAETQYF,TGTGCCAGCAGTGATTCTTGGCGCGGGGGTGCAGAGACCCAGTACTTC
NA,TRBV9,TRBJ1-1,NA,12,CASSSQGPEAFF,TGTGCCAGCAGCTCCCAGGGCCCTGAAGCTTTCTTT
TRBD1,TRBV6-5,TRBJ1-6,once,14,CASSYRGLNSPLHF,TGTGCCAGCAGTTACAGGGGGCTTAATTCACCCCTCCACTTT
TRBD1,TRBV20-1,TRBJ1-1,NA,14,CSASRGGANTEAFF,TGCAGTGCTAGTCGAGGGGGCGCGAACACTGAAGCTTTCTTT
NA,TRBV7-8,TRBJ1-2,NA,17,CASSLALVAPGNYGYTF,TGTGCCAGCAGCTTAGCGCTTGTGGCGCCTGGTAACTATGGCTACACCTTC
NA,TRBV7-2,TRBJ1-2,NA,14,CASSLSTGTYGYTF,TGTGCCAGCAGCTTATCCACAGGGACTTATGGCTACACCTTC
NA,TRBV11-2,TRBJ2-7,NA,12,CASSQQGYEQYF,TGTGCCAGCAGCCAACAGGGTTACGAGCAGTACTTC
NA,TRBV4-2,TRBJ1-1,NA,15,CASSQATGLGTEAFF,TGTGCCAGCAGCCAGGCGACAGGTCTGGGGACTGAAGCTTTCTTT
NA,TRBV28,TRBJ1-5,NA,12,CASTDGNQPQHF,TGTGCCAGCACTGATGGCAATCAGCCCCAGCATTTT
NA,TRBV3-1/TRBV3-2,TRBJ1-2,NA,13,CASSQSLGTGYTF,TGTGCCAGCAGCCAGTCTTTGGGCACCGGCTACACCTTC
TRBD2,TRBV27,TRBJ2-1,NA,17,CASSLGAGGSPLNEQFF,TGTGCCAGCAGTTTAGGAGCCGGGGGGAGTCCCCTCAATGAGCAGTTCTTC
TRBD1,TRBV29-1,TRBJ2-1,NA,14,CSVPGQGTYNEQFF,TGCAGCGTGCCGGGACAGGGGACCTACAATGAGCAGTTCTTC
TRBD1,TRBV15,TRBJ2-1,NA,17,CATSRGTGISSYNEQFF,TGTGCCACCAGCAGGGGGACAGGGATAAGCTCCTACAATGAGCAGTTCTTC
TRBD1,TRBV5-5,TRBJ2-7,NA,15,CASSLSGQGPVKQYF,TGTGCCAGCAGCCTCTCGGGACAGGGACCTGTAAAGCAGTACTTC
NA,TRBV21-1,TRBJ1-2,NA,14,CASSKERGAHGYTF,TGTGCCAGCAGCAAAGAGAGGGGGGCTCATGGCTACACCTTC
TRBD2,TRBV28,TRBJ2-1,NA,17,CASSGTSGASSYNEQFF,TGTGCCAGCAGTGGGACTAGCGGGGCGAGCTCCTACAATGAGCAGTTCTTC
TRBD1,TRBV15,TRBJ2-2,NA,14,CATRGTGDTGELFF,TGTGCCACCCGGGGGACAGGGGACACCGGGGAGCTGTTTTTT
NA,TRBV9,TRBJ1-5,once,14,CASSVEPFNQPQHF,TGTGCCAGCAGCGTAGAACCATTCAATCAGCCCCAGCATTTT
NA,TRBV28,TRBJ2-3,NA,15,CASSLRGGFTDTQYF,TGTGCCAGCAGTTTAAGGGGGGGTTTCACAGATACGCAGTATTTT
TRBD1,TRBV11-2,TRBJ1-4,few,12,CASSPDRGELFF,TGTGCCAGCAGCCCGGACAGGGGAGAACTGTTTTTT
NA,TRBV21-1,TRBJ1-6,few,14,CASMTGVSNSPLHF,TGTGCCAGCATGACAGGGGTGAGTAATTCACCCCTCCACTTT